The 4 T cell receptor beta chains below all came from one sample that was sequenced in a study of T cell responses to AZD1222 COVID-19 vaccine. Clones were read by immunoSEQ multiplex PCR, and TCRdb kept only the in-frame ones, dropping some. The data contain 100,000 or so clones, around nine tenths of them singletons. Source: peripheral blood, taken on day 0 of AZD1222 vaccination. Receptors originate from an adult in good health.

The J gene is TRBJ1-6, the V gene TRBV2; TRBD1 matches 10 bases. Germline V gives CDR1 SNHLY, CDR2 FYNNEI. The CDR3 totals 16 residues. With V trimmed by 0 bases and J by 9 bases, 5 bases remained unmatched. CDR3 DNA sequence: TGTGCCAGCAGTGAAGCGGGACAGGGGAACGGTTCACCCCTCCACTTT. Residues: CASSEAGQGNGSPLHF.

This clone was picked up one time. This chain joins TRBV5-1 and TRBJ1-2; perhaps TRBD1 as D (5 bases). Trimming removed 0 bases from V and 8 bases from J, with 14 bases in between. The CDR3 is 14 residues long. Germline assignment: CDR1 SGHRS and CDR2 YFSETQ. The CDR3 DNA reads as TGCGCCAGCAGCTTGGGGATAGGGGCTGGGGGCTACACCTTC. Its translation: CASSLGIGAGGYTF.

V gene TRBV2 combines with J gene TRBJ1-1, with TRBD1 matching over 8 bases. CDR1 is SNHLY, CDR2 FYNNEI, per germline. The CDR3 is 15 residues long. V lost 8 bases, J lost 5 bases, and 13 bases stayed unmatched. CDR3 residues: CASERQGAGVTEAFF. The CDR3 DNA sequence: TGTGCCAGCGAAAGGCAGGGGGCGGGCGTAACTGAAGCTTTCTTT.

The gene calls are TRBV14 and TRBJ1-1; no definite D call. This CDR3 has 13 amino acids. Deletions cut 0 bases from V and 2 bases from J, with 4 bases between. Germline V gene data show CDR1 as SGHDN and CDR2 as FVKESK. The DNA for the CDR3 is TGTGCCAGCAGCCAAGATTATAACACTGAAGCTTTCTTT. This gives the protein CASSQDYNTEAFF. Full variable domain (rest looked up from reference TRBV14 and TRBJ1-1): EAGVTQFPSHSVIEKGQTVTLRCDPISGHDNLYWYRRVMGKEIKFLLHFVKESKQDESGMPNNRFLAERTGGTYSTLKVQPAELEDSGVYFCASSQDYNTEAFFGQGTRLTVV.